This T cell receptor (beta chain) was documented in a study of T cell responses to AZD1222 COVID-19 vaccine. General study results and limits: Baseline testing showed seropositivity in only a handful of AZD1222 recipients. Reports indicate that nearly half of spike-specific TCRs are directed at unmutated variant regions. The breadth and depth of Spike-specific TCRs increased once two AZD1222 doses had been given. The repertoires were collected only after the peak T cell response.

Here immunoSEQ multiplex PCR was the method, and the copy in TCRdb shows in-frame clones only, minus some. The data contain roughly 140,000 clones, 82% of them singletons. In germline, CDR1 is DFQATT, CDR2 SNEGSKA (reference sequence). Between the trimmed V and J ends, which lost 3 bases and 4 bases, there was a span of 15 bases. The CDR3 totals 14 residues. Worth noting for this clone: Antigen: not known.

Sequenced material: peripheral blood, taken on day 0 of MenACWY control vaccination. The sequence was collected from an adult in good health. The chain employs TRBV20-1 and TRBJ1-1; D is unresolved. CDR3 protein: CSASGGGISTEAFF. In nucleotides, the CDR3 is TGCAGTGCTAGTGGCGGCGGAATTTCCACTGAAGCTTTCTTT.